A single sample gave rise to the 9 T cell receptor beta chains below, sequenced in a study of beta chain features in type 1 diabetes. TCRB transcripts that were expressed got sequenced, as all of the isolated RNA had been reverse transcribed. Repertoires were generated with immunoSEQ multiplex PCR, while TCRdb's copy carries only in-frame clones and drops some. The profile shows fewer than 900,000 clones, 17% of them singletons. Sequences were obtained from naive CD4+ T cells from blood. The source of these receptors is a young woman in good health.

This clone turned up a few times. This rearrangement joins TRBV18 to TRBJ2-3; no clear D gene. CDR3 length equals 14 residues. The ends were cut back, 4 bases at V and 2 bases at J, with 10 bases in the middle. Germline V lookup: CDR1 KGHSH, CDR2 LQKENI. As DNA, the CDR3 is TGTGCCAGCTCACTCGACCTTAACACAGATACGCAGTATTTT. This gives the protein CASSLDLNTDTQYF.

This clone was seen more than once but under ten times. The rearrangement uses TRBV6-6 and TRBJ1-2; D call uncertain. This CDR3 is built from 12 residues. V lost 2 bases and J 7 bases, leaving 8 bases between the germline ends. Germline V lookup: CDR1 MNHNY, CDR2 SVGAGI (reference sequence). As DNA, the CDR3 is TGTGCCAGCAGTTACGGCTATGGTGGCTACACCTTC. It is translated as CASSYGYGGYTF.

A few counts support this clone. V is TRBV11-2 and J is TRBJ2-5, with D unresolved. This CDR3 is 13 amino acids long. Trimming took off 5 bases at V and 1 base at J, with 8 bases between the two ends. Germline assignment: CDR1 SGHAT and CDR2 FQNNGV. CDR3 sequence reads: CASSATLQETQYF. The DNA for the CDR3 is TGTGCCAGCAGCGCCACGCTCCAAGAGACCCAGTACTTC.

The chain recombines TRBV28 with TRBJ2-1, with 13 positions matching TRBD2. The V segment lost 4 bases and the J segment 8 bases; nucleotides outside the gene matches: 5. This CDR3 region has 15 residues. CDR1 and CDR2 (germline): MDHEN, SYDVKM. Here the CDR3 DNA reads TGTGCCAGCAGTTCCGGACTAGCGGGAGTCCATGAGCAGTTCTTC. The encoded protein is CASSSGLAGVHEQFF.

The chain combines TRBV28 with TRBJ1-2; 7 bases align to TRBD1. V trimming: 8 bases; J trimming: 4 bases; junction bases outside the gene matches: 7. The CDR3 consists of 13 residues. Per germline, CDR1 MDHEN and CDR2 SYDVKM. The CDR3 nucleotides read TGTGCCAGCTCGGGACAGAGAGTCTATGGCTACACCTTC. This translates into CASSGQRVYGYTF.

The V call is TRBV28, the J call TRBJ2-5; TRBD2 aligns across 8 bases. Germline CDR1 MDHEN, CDR2 SYDVKM. J gave up 5 bases and V 6 bases, and 5 bases lay outside the gene matches. CDR3 length: 13 amino acids. CDR3 sequence: CASRSGSWETQYF. The CDR3 nucleotides are TGTGCCAGCAGGAGCGGGAGCTGGGAGACCCAGTACTTC.

In this sample, this clone turned up a few times. The same CDR3 can be traced to other DNA sequences in this sample. The rearrangement joins TRBV7-2 to TRBJ2-1, with TRBD2 matching over 7 bases. CDR1 and CDR2 from the germline V gene are SGHTA and FQGNSA. The CDR3 has 13 residues. Trimming cost V 3 bases and J 5 bases; bases outside gene matches: 1. The CDR3 DNA follows: TGTGCCAGCAGCTTGGGACTAAACAATGAGCAGTTCTTC. Encoded protein: CASSLGLNNEQFF.

The rearrangement joins TRBV15 to TRBJ2-7; 9 bases line up with TRBD1. CDR1 is LNHNV and CDR2 is YYDKDF in the germline V gene (reference sequence). This CDR3 contains 16 residues. Trimming removed 1 base from V and 2 bases from J; junction bases left unmatched: 6. The CDR3 nucleotides read TGTGCCACCAGCAGAGGCGGGACAGGGCCCACCTACGAGCAGTACTTC. Protein: CATSRGGTGPTYEQYF.

This clone was picked up a small number of times. The chain employs TRBV2 and TRBJ2-1; D gene uncertain. The CDR3 has 14 residues. Germline values: CDR1 SNHLY, CDR2 FYNNEI. The V end lost 6 bases, the J end lost 1 base, and 10 bases lay between the germline ends. The CDR3 DNA reads TGTGCCAGCAGCATGGACGCTTCCTACAATGAGCAGTTCTTC. Translated, it gives CASSMDASYNEQFF.